This note documents a single T cell receptor beta chain sequence. This sample is drawn from a study of blood T cell repertoires in COVID-19. As for the study in general: The United States, Italy and Spain were the sources of the acute and convalescent COVID-19 samples.

The CDR3 is 13 residues long. Trimming left V 7 bases short and J 2 bases short, with 11 bases between. Looked up from germline, CDR1 is KGHSH and CDR2 is LQKENI. Per the original methods: How many nucleated cells were present was estimated from reference gene primer amplification. Using immunoSEQ multiplex PCR, the repertoire was profiled, and TCRdb retains in-frame clones only, with some absent. That table is the source of V, J and clone size, and D and trimming were worked out from the DNA. The sample carries about 410,000 clones, less than 95% recorded once. Living in 24 US areas, the participants were between roughly 18 and 95 years of age. Recovered status applied to Cohort 3 donors who had two consecutive negative PCRs. It also applied to those with clearance or with symptom resolution.

Sequencing input: PBMCs or T cells enriched from blood (not recorded which). The chain recombines TRBV18 with TRBJ1-1; D unclear. The TCR comes from a man younger than 30 who had recovered from COVID-19. As DNA, the CDR3 is TGTGCCAGCTTTGAGGGTTACAACACTGAAGCTTTCTTT. This codes for CASFEGYNTEAFF.